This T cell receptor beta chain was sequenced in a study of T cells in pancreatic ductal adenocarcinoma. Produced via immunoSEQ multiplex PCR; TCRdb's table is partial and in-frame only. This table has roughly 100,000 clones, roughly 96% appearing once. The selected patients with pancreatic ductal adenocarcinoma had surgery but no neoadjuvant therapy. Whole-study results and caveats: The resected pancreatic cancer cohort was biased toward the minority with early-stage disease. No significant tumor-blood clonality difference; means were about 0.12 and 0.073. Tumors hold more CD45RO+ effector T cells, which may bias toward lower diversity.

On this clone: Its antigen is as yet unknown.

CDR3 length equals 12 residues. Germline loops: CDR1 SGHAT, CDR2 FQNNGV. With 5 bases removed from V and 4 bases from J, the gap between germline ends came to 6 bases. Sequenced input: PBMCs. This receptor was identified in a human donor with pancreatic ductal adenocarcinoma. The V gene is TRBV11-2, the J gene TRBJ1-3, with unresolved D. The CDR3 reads CASSRGGNTIYF. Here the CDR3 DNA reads TGTGCCAGCAGCCGAGGAGGAAACACCATATATTTT.